This T cell receptor beta chain was captured by sequencing in a study of read filtering for tumor transcriptome and immune sequencing. In the study overall: Whole-transcriptome libraries were prepared after DNase treatment. IR-seq gave about 3.5 to 11 million TCR reads per sample; RNA-seq gave about 80 to 1,300.

This library used around 0.4 ug RNA and molecular barcoded adaptors spanning alpha/delta and beta/gamma chains. TCRdb called the reads again in MiXCR, with one record for every CDR3 protein. The sample carries 90,000 or so distinct CDR3 sequences, roughly a fifth recorded once. Germline V gene data show CDR1 as ENHRY and CDR2 as SYGVKD. The CDR3 contains 15 residues. A word on this clonotype: It may be a read error: a sequence one base away is much more abundant.

The J gene is TRBJ2-7, the V gene TRBV10-3; 12 nucleotides match TRBD2. The sequenced material came from a population of CD138-negative cells sorted from bone marrow. The receptor was derived from a donor over 35 with multiple myeloma. This CDR3 is CATTTSGGPFYELYF. The CDR3 coding sequence is TGTGCCACCACAACTAGCGGGGGGCCCTTCTACGAGCTGTACTTC.